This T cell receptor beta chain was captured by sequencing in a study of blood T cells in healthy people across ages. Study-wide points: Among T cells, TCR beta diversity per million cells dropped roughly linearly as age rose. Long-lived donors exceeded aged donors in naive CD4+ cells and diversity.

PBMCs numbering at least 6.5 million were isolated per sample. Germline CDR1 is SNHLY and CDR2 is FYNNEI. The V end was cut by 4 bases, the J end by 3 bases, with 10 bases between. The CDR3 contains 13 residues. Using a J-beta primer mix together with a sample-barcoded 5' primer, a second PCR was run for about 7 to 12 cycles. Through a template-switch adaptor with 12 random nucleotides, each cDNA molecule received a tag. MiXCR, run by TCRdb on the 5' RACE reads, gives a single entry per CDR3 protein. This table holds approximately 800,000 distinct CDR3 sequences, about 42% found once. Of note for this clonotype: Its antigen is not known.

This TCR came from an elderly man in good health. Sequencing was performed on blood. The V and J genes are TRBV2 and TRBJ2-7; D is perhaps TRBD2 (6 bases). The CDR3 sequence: CASSGEGGYEQYF. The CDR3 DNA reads TGTGCCAGCAGTGGCGAGGGAGGCTACGAGCAGTACTTC.